Below are 27 T cell receptor beta chains sequenced from a single sample in a study of blood T cell repertoires in COVID-19. This table comes from immunoSEQ multiplex PCR, and its TCRdb copy is limited to in-frame clones, with some not included. The table includes over 40,000 clones, 83% detected once. The sequencing input was peripheral blood. The receptors shown here come from a man aged 35-49 years with acute or convalescent COVID-19.

This clone appeared a few times. V gene TRBV27 combines with J gene TRBJ1-3; 8 nucleotides align to TRBD1. Trimming at V came to 2 bases and at J to 0 bases, leaving 0 bases not matched to a gene. Per the germline V gene, CDR1 is MNHEY and CDR2 is SMNVEV (reference sequence). The CDR3 is 15 residues long. In DNA form, the CDR3 reads TGTGCCAGCAGTTTACAGGGGGCCTCTGGAAACACCATATATTTT. Protein sequence: CASSLQGASGNTIYF.

The V call is TRBV2, the J call TRBJ1-2, with unresolved D. With 7 bases removed from V and 2 bases from J, the gap between germline ends came to 14 bases. The germline V gene has CDR1 SNHLY and CDR2 FYNNEI. This CDR3 has 14 amino acids. In DNA form, the CDR3 reads TGTGCCAGCAACGCTCTGTACAGCAACTATGGCTACACCTTC. Translated, it gives CASNALYSNYGYTF.

V and J are TRBV6-5 and TRBJ1-4, with 9 bases that match TRBD1. The CDR3 spans 14 residues. Germline V gene lookup returns CDR1 MNHEY and CDR2 SVGAGI. The V segment lost 6 bases and the J segment 7 bases; nucleotides outside the gene matches: 6. In DNA form, the CDR3 reads TGTGCCAGCAGGACGACAGGGGGAAGTGAAAAACTGTTTTTT. Its translation is CASRTTGGSEKLFF.

V gene TRBV28 combines with J gene TRBJ1-1; 7 bases match TRBD1. Germline CDR1 MDHEN, CDR2 SYDVKM. This CDR3 is built from 13 residues. J gave up 4 bases and V 6 bases, and 5 bases lay outside the gene matches. Here the CDR3 reads CASSRTGLTEAFF. CDR3 nucleotides: TGTGCCAGCAGCCGGACAGGCCTCACTGAAGCTTTCTTT.

This chain links TRBV10-2 with TRBJ1-2, with TRBD1 as a possible D gene (6 bases). CDR3 size: 13 residues. The V gene's germline CDR1 is WSHSY and CDR2 SAAADI. V dropped 5 bases and J dropped 1 base, with 8 bases sitting between them. The DNA for the CDR3 is TGCGCCAGCAGTATACAGGGTAACTATGGCTACACCTTC. It translates to CASSIQGNYGYTF.

J is TRBJ1-6 and V is TRBV27; a weak D match, TRBD1 (6 bases). V lost 3 bases to trimming and J lost 7 bases, with 13 bases between them. Germline V gene lookup returns CDR1 MNHEY and CDR2 SMNVEV (reference sequence). The CDR3 length is 15 residues. The CDR3 here is CASSFQQGRNSPLHF. CDR3 sequence (DNA): TGTGCCAGCAGTTTCCAGCAGGGGAGAAATTCACCCCTCCACTTT.

The chain employs TRBV6-2 or TRBV6-3 and TRBJ2-1, with TRBD2 as a possible D gene (5 bases). CDR1 and CDR2 from the germline V gene are MNHEY and SVGEGT. This CDR3 spans 14 amino acids. Deletions cut 0 bases from V and 4 bases from J, with 7 bases between. CDR3 region: CASSYSRVYNEQFF. DNA for the CDR3: TGTGCCAGCAGTTACTCGAGGGTTTACAATGAGCAGTTCTTC.

The rearrangement uses TRBV6-6 and TRBJ2-1; possibly TRBD2 for D (6 bases). The ends were cut back, 0 bases at V and 8 bases at J, with 11 bases in the middle. The germline CDR1 and CDR2 sequences are MNHNY and SVGAGI (reference sequence). CDR3 size: 14 residues. The CDR3 protein is CASSYSGLTYEQFF. The CDR3 DNA sequence: TGTGCCAGCAGTTACTCGGGACTGACGTATGAGCAGTTCTTC.

J is TRBJ1-5 and V is TRBV6-5; D call uncertain. The CDR3 is 14 residues long. V lost 7 bases to trimming and J lost 5 bases, with 15 bases between them. In germline, CDR1 is MNHEY, CDR2 SVGAGI. The CDR3 region is CASTLDGIYQPQHF. CDR3 coding DNA: TGTGCCAGCACCCTCGACGGGATTTATCAGCCCCAGCATTTT.

The chain couples TRBV5-5 to TRBJ2-5, with TRBD2 matching 13 bases. The CDR3 is 17 residues long. CDR1 is SGHKS and CDR2 is YYEKEE in the germline V gene (reference sequence). Germline trimming cut 5 bases from V and 4 bases from J; bases unmatched to any gene: 11. The CDR3 region has the DNA TGTGCCAGCAGTCGGACTAGCGGGAGTGGATTCGGAGAGACCCAGTACTTC. Translated, it gives CASSRTSGSGFGETQYF.

The gene calls are TRBV11-2 and TRBJ2-1; 14 bases fit TRBD2. Germline V gene sequence: CDR1 SGHAT, CDR2 FQNNGV. V lost 6 bases to trimming and J lost 2 bases; unmatched junction nucleotides: 9. This CDR3 is 18 amino acids long. This CDR3 is CASRTGTSGSLPYNEQFF. DNA for the CDR3: TGTGCCAGCAGGACCGGGACTAGCGGGAGTTTACCCTACAATGAGCAGTTCTTC.

The V call is TRBV6-5, the J call TRBJ2-7, with 9 positions matching TRBD1. The CDR3 length is 15 residues. Unmatched junction bases numbered 7, after V lost 6 bases and J lost 1 base. Germline V lookup: CDR1 MNHEY, CDR2 SVGAGI. CDR3 DNA sequence: TGTGCCAGCAGCTCTGAGGGGACAGGGTCCTACGAGCAGTACTTC. This sequence encodes CASSSEGTGSYEQYF.

The CDR3 nucleotides read TGCAGCGTTGATATGGCCCTTACGAACACCGGGGAGCTGTTTTTT. Protein sequence: CSVDMALTNTGELFF. This chain joins TRBV29-1 and TRBJ2-2; no definite D call. Germline values: CDR1 SQVTM, CDR2 ANQGSEA. The ends were cut back, 3 bases at V and 0 bases at J, with 11 bases in the middle. The CDR3 runs to 15 residues.

V and J are TRBV19 and TRBJ1-2; tentatively, D is TRBD1 (5 bases). CDR3 size: 15 residues. Germline-derived CDR1 and CDR2 are LNHDA and SQIVND (reference sequence). V gave up 7 bases and J gave up 6 bases, with 21 bases separating them. The CDR3 spells CASKNWARDLDGYTF. CDR3 sequence (DNA): TGTGCCAGTAAGAATTGGGCCAGGGATCTCGATGGCTACACCTTC.

This clone was seen a handful of times. This chain links TRBV6-1 with TRBJ2-7, with D perhaps matching TRBD2 (5 bases). V lost 3 bases and J lost 4, with 13 bases in between. Per the germline V gene, CDR1 is MNHNS and CDR2 is SASEGT. This CDR3 comprises 14 residues. CDR3 region: CASSDAGNVYEQYF. The CDR3 DNA is TGTGCCAGCAGTGACGCCGGGAACGTATACGAGCAGTACTTC.

CDR3 nucleotides: TGCGCCAGCAGTGACCCTGAACCAGGCAAGCAGTACGTC. Its translation: CASSDPEPGKQYV. This chain connects TRBV10-2 to TRBJ2-7; no definite D call. The V gene lost 3 bases and the J gene lost 8 bases, with 14 bases spanning the gap. CDR1 and CDR2 from the germline V gene are WSHSY and SAAADI. The CDR3 totals 13 residues.

This chain uses TRBV3-1 (or the pseudogene TRBV3-2) with TRBJ1-6; perhaps TRBD1 as D (6 bases). V shed 4 bases and J shed 5 bases, with 9 bases lying between them. This CDR3 is built from 14 residues. Germline lookup yields CDR1 LGHDT and CDR2 YNNKEL (reference sequence). The CDR3 DNA sequence: TGTGCCAGCAGCCGGGGACAACATAATTCACCCCTCCACTTT. Translated, it gives CASSRGQHNSPLHF.

This clone has only a few counts. The chain uses TRBV6-5 and TRBJ2-3; 7 nucleotides line up with TRBD1. The germline V gene encodes CDR1 MNHEY and CDR2 SVGAGI. The CDR3 totals 13 residues. With V trimmed by 6 bases and J by 4 bases, 4 bases remained unmatched. CDR3 nucleotide sequence: TGTGCCAGCAGACGACAGGGCCCAGATACGCAGTATTTT. Amino acids: CASRRQGPDTQYF.

The chain employs TRBV3-1 (or the pseudogene TRBV3-2) and TRBJ1-2, with 7 bases fitting TRBD1. The CDR3 has 16 residues. V shed 4 bases and J 2 bases; nucleotides not matched to a gene: 10. Per the germline V gene, CDR1 is LGHDT and CDR2 is YNNKEL (reference sequence). CDR3: CASSPLDRFKNYGYTF. In nucleotides, the CDR3 is TGTGCCAGCAGCCCCTTGGACAGGTTCAAGAACTATGGCTACACCTTC.

The rearrangement joins TRBV6-5 to TRBJ2-7; the D is unclear. The CDR3 has 16 residues. Germline V lookup: CDR1 MNHEY, CDR2 SVGAGI. V lost 0 bases to trimming and J lost 3 bases, with 15 bases between them. CDR3 in DNA: TGTGCCAGCAGTTACTCTTCCAGCGAGCCCTACTACGAGCAGTACGTC. This gives the protein CASSYSSSEPYYEQYV.

The chain employs TRBV2 and TRBJ1-5, with D perhaps matching TRBD1 (6 bases). The CDR3 consists of 15 residues. The germline V gene has CDR1 SNHLY and CDR2 FYNNEI. The V end was cut by 6 bases, the J end by 0 bases, with 12 bases between. The CDR3 nucleotides read TGTGCCAGCAGCGCGACAGGCTATAGCAATCAGCCCCAGCATTTT. This gives the protein CASSATGYSNQPQHF.

The rearrangement links TRBV2 to TRBJ2-6, with a weak D call TRBD1 (7 bases). CDR1 and CDR2 (germline): SNHLY, FYNNEI. The CDR3 has 16 amino acids. The V gene lost 6 bases and the J gene lost 1 base, with 13 bases spanning the gap. The CDR3 region has the DNA TGTGCCAGCAGGGCGGGACAGTTGTCTGGGGCCAACGTCCTGACTTTC. Translated: CASRAGQLSGANVLTF.

The V call is TRBV18, the J call TRBJ1-3; D might be TRBD1 (6 bases). CDR1 is KGHSH and CDR2 is LQKENI in the germline V gene. The CDR3 spans 14 residues. V lost 6 bases and J 2 bases, leaving 11 bases between the germline ends. The CDR3 here is CASSQPGAGNTIYF. Written as DNA, the CDR3 is TGTGCCAGCTCGCAACCAGGGGCTGGAAACACCATATATTTT.

The chain joins TRBV30 to TRBJ1-5, with D perhaps TRBD1 (5 bases). This CDR3 has 13 amino acids. CDR1 and CDR2 from the germline V gene are GTSNPN and SVGIG (reference sequence). The germline V and J ends were trimmed by 4 bases and 0 bases, with 7 bases remaining between them. The CDR3 region is CAWKGDSNQPQHF. Written as DNA, the CDR3 is TGTGCCTGGAAAGGGGATAGCAATCAGCCCCAGCATTTT. The full variable domain, its missing parts supplied by reference TRBV30 and TRBJ1-5, is SQTIHQWPATLVQPVGSPLSLECTVEGTSNPNLYWYRQAAGRGLQLLFYSVGIGQISSEVPQNLSASRPQDRQFILSSKKLLLSDSGFYLCAWKGDSNQPQHFGDGTRLSIL.

The chain couples TRBV5-1 to TRBJ1-2; a weak D match, TRBD1 (6 bases). The germline gives CDR1 SGHRS, CDR2 YFSETQ. The CDR3 has 13 residues. V was pared by 3 bases and J by 7 bases, with 13 bases between. The chain's CDR3 is CASSSTGYSGYTF. CDR3 nucleotides: TGCGCCAGCAGCTCAACAGGGTACAGTGGCTACACCTTC. Complete variable domain (other parts from reference TRBV5-1 and TRBJ1-2): KAGVTQTPRYLIKTRGQQVTLSCSPISGHRSVSWYQQTPGQGLQFLFEYFSETQRNKGNFPGRFSGRQFSNSRSEMNVSTLELGDSALYLCASSSTGYSGYTFGSGTRLTVV.

J is TRBJ2-1 and V is TRBV7-9, with D tentatively TRBD1 (5 bases). Trimming removed 1 base at V and 8 bases at J, with 6 bases between. The CDR3 sequence is 12 residues long. CDR1 and CDR2 from the germline V gene are SEHNR and FQNEAQ (reference sequence). The CDR3 loop reads CASSLEQDEQFF. The CDR3 coding sequence is TGTGCCAGCAGCTTAGAACAGGATGAGCAGTTCTTC. Full variable domain (outside the CDR3, taken from reference TRBV7-9 and TRBJ2-1): DTGVSQNPRHKITKRGQNVTFRCDPISEHNRLYWYRQTLGQGPEFLTYFQNEAQLEKSRLLSDRFSAERPKGSFSTLEIQRTEQGDSAMYLCASSLEQDEQFFGPGTRLTVL.

The gene calls are TRBV25-1 and TRBJ1-2; the D is unclear. Trimming shortened V by 5 bases and J by 4 bases, and 17 bases separated the two germline ends. Germline V CDR1 and CDR2: MGHDK, SYGVNS. The CDR3 has 15 residues. DNA for the CDR3: TGTGCCAGCAGTACCCATTCGACGGGAGTCTATGGCTACACCTTC. This sequence encodes CASSTHSTGVYGYTF.